The following is a T cell receptor (beta chain) sequence with its context. Clinical history as reported by participants underpinned cohort assignment. Authors' analysis steps: Reference gene primer amplification in the assay estimated nucleated cell counts. Sequencing was performed with immunoSEQ multiplex PCR; in TCRdb, only in-frame clones are kept and a portion is missing. That table is the source of V, J and clone size, and D and trimming were worked out from the DNA. The sample shows around 330,000 clones, about 89% of them seen only once. The sample is drawn from a study of blood T cell repertoires in COVID-19. Unmatched junction bases numbered 11, after V lost 0 bases and J lost 0 bases. This CDR3 region has 20 residues. Germline loops: CDR1 SGDLS, CDR2 YYNGEE.

The rearrangement links TRBV9 to TRBJ2-6; 8 bases match TRBD1. The sequence was obtained from a man in his 60s who had recovered from COVID-19. Sample: PBMCs or T cells enriched from blood (not recorded which). CDR3: CASSVAVTGVTRSGANVLTF. Written as DNA, the CDR3 is TGTGCCAGCAGCGTAGCGGTGACAGGGGTCACTCGCTCTGGGGCCAACGTCCTGACTTTC.